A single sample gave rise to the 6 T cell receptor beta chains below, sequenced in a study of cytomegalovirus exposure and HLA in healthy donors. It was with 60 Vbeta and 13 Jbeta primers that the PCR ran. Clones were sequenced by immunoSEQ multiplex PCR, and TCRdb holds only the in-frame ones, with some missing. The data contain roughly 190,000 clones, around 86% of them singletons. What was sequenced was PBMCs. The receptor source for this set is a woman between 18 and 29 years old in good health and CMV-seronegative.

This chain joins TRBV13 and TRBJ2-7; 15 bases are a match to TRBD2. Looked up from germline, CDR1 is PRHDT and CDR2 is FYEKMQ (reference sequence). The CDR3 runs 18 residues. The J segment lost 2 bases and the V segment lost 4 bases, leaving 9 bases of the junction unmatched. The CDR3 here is CASSSGTSGGPRTYEQYF. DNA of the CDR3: TGTGCCAGCAGCTCCGGGACTAGCGGGGGGCCTCGCACCTACGAGCAGTACTTC.

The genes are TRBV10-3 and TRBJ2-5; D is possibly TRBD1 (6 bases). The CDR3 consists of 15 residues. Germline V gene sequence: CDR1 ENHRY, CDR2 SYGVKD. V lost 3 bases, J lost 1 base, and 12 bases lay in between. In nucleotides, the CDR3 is TGTGCCATCAGTGATTCAGGACAGAGCCAAGAGACCCAGTACTTC. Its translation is CAISDSGQSQETQYF.

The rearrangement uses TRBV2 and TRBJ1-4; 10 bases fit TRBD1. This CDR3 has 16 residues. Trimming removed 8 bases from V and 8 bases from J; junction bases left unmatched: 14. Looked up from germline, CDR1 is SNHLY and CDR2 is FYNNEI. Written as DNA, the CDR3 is TGTGCCAGCTCTTTTCCCGGGACAGGGGATAGGGAAAAACTGTTTTTT. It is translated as CASSFPGTGDREKLFF.

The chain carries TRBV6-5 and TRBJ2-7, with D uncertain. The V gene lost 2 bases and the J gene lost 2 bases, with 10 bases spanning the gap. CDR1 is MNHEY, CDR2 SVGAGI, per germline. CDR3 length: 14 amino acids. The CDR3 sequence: CASSYDILAYEQYF. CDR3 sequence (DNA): TGTGCCAGCAGTTACGACATACTCGCCTACGAGCAGTACTTC.

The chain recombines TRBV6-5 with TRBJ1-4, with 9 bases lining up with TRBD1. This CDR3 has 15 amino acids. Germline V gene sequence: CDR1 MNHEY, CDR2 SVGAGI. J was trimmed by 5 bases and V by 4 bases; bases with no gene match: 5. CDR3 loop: CASSSGTGRNEKLFF. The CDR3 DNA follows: TGTGCCAGCAGTTCCGGGACAGGGAGAAATGAAAAACTGTTTTTT.

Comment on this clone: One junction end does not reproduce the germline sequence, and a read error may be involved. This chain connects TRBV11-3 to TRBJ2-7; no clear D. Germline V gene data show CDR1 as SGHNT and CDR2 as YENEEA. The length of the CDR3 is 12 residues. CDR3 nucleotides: TGTGCCAGCAGCTTAGGGAGCTACGAGCGGTACTTC. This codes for CASSLGSYERYF.